This TCR beta chain is from a study of T cells after yellow fever vaccination. Study-wide background: SMART-Seq v4 Ultra Low Input prepared libraries from low-cell fractions. Study results and limitations: Within FACS-sorted repertoires, abundant clonotypes contaminating from the bulk population could be present. Relatively few clonotypes were ones that appeared in both CD4 and CD8 compartments. Boosting was followed by the reappearance of most primary-vaccination clones (96% CD4, 85% to 90% CD8).

On this clonotype itself: Its antigen is still unknown.

TCRdb re-called the 5' RACE reads through MiXCR, storing one row per CDR3 protein. The table lists 500,000 to 650,000 distinct CDR3 sequences, about 12% of them singletons. This receptor was obtained from a man aged 30 to 45 who received the YFV17D yellow fever vaccine. The starting material was PBMCs, obtained on the day of the yellow fever booster vaccination.

CDR3: CASRIAGGVYNEQFF. DNA for the CDR3: TGTGCCAGCAGAATAGCGGGAGGAGTCTACAATGAGCAGTTCTTC. V is TRBV3-1 and J is TRBJ2-1, with TRBD2 matching 10 bases. With 6 bases clipped from V and 3 bases from J, the junction kept 5 bases outside the gene matches. This CDR3 is built from 15 residues. The germline gives CDR1 LGHDT, CDR2 YNNKEL (reference sequence).